Following are 20 T cell receptor beta chains from one sample sequenced in a study of regulatory T cells in long-lasting Graves disease. Indicated time point: newly diagnosed GD, antithyroid drugs for less than 3 months. RNA from PBMCs was the source of the TCR library. Arm-PCR of CDR3 regions with iRepertoire HTBI primers generated TCR beta libraries. TCRdb used MiXCR to reprocess the multiplex PCR reads, holding one entry per CDR3 protein. The table shows fewer than 350,000 distinct CDR3 sequences, with 15% to 20% occurring only once. The sequenced sample was peripheral blood mononuclear cells (PBMCs), obtained at new diagnosis, from a patient treated with antithyroid drugs. The receptors stem from a female donor with Graves disease.

The sample holds many counts of this clonotype. This sequence joins TRBV20-1 and TRBJ2-7; 11 bases are a match to TRBD2. The V segment lost 6 bases and the J segment 2 bases; nucleotides outside the gene matches: 15. CDR1 DFQATT and CDR2 SNEGSKA come from the germline V gene (reference sequence). The CDR3 runs 17 residues. The CDR3 bases are TGCAGTGCGCCGTCCGGACTAGCGGGCAATACCACCTACGAGCAGTACTTC. Its protein is CSAPSGLAGNTTYEQYF.

This clonotype was seen many times. The chain is built from TRBV28 and TRBJ1-2; 10 positions agree with TRBD1. CDR3 length equals 15 residues. CDR1 and CDR2 from the germline V gene are MDHEN and SYDVKM. V trimming: 3 bases; J trimming: 6 bases; junction bases outside the gene matches: 7. The CDR3 is CASSFRGQGVHGYTF. CDR3 sequence (DNA): TGTGCCAGCAGTTTTAGAGGACAGGGGGTTCATGGCTACACCTTC.

In this sample, this clonotype turned up many times. The genes are TRBV19 and TRBJ2-7; no definite D call. V dropped 6 bases and J dropped 2 bases, with 14 bases sitting between them. This CDR3 spans 14 amino acids. The germline V gene encodes CDR1 LNHDA and CDR2 SQIVND (reference sequence). Here the CDR3 DNA reads TGTGCCAGTAGGGGCGCGGAGCCTACCTACGAGCAGTACTTC. Translated: CASRGAEPTYEQYF.

CDR3 residues: CASSFGRRSPNQETQYF. The CDR3 region has the DNA TGTGCCAGCAGTTTTGGGCGACGGTCCCCCAACCAAGAGACCCAGTACTTC. The chain links TRBV12-3 or TRBV12-4 to TRBJ2-5; unclear D gene. The CDR3 is 17 amino acids. V gave up 3 bases and J gave up 0 bases, with 17 bases separating them.

This clonotype was counted many times. The rearrangement uses TRBV7-2 and TRBJ2-7; 12 bases align to TRBD2. The CDR3 runs 17 residues. J lost 1 base, V lost 5 bases, and 9 bases had no gene match. The germline V gene has CDR1 SGHTA and CDR2 FQGNSA. In DNA, the CDR3 is TGTGCCAGCAGCCCCTGGACTAGCGGGATTTATTCCTACGAGCAGTACTTC. This encodes CASSPWTSGIYSYEQYF.

Comments on this clonotype: A much larger clone lies one base from this, so it may be a read error. The J gene is TRBJ2-7, the V gene TRBV11-2, with 8 bases fitting TRBD2. CDR1 is SGHAT and CDR2 is FQNNGV in the germline V gene. V lost 4 bases, J lost 3 bases, and 14 bases stayed unmatched. The CDR3 covers 17 residues. DNA of the CDR3: TGTGCCAGCAGCTCAGTGGGCACCGGGACTAGGGGCTACGAGCAGTACTTC. This gives the protein CASSSVGTGTRGYEQYF.

This clonotype was seen at least ten times. The chain couples TRBV24-1 to TRBJ1-2; D is perhaps TRBD1 (6 bases). Per germline, CDR1 KGHDR and CDR2 SFDVKD. The CDR3 is 15 residues long. Trimming took off 0 bases at V and 6 bases at J, with 13 bases between the two ends. CDR3 nucleotides: TGTGCCACCAGTGATTTGGGGGGGGGCGAGGATGGCTACACCTTC. Translated, it gives CATSDLGGGEDGYTF.

This clonotype appeared many times. This rearrangement joins TRBV4-2 to TRBJ1-4, with D hard to call. In germline, CDR1 is LGHNA, CDR2 YNFKEQ. The CDR3 contains 17 residues. Between the trimmed V and J ends, which lost 1 base and 6 bases, there was a span of 18 bases. The CDR3 nucleotides read TGTGCCAGCAGCCAAGTTGGAGCCCTTGGCAGCGATGAAAAACTGTTTTTT. This translates into CASSQVGALGSDEKLFF.

This clonotype was seen repeatedly, ten times or more. This rearrangement joins TRBV28 to TRBJ2-5, with D unresolved. The CDR3 is 13 residues long. Trimming shortened V by 2 bases and J by 5 bases, and 9 bases separated the two germline ends. Germline CDR1 MDHEN, CDR2 SYDVKM. The CDR3 region is CASSLPVRETQYF. CDR3 bases: TGTGCCAGCAGTTTACCTGTTAGGGAGACCCAGTACTTC.

This clonotype was picked up a small number of times. The gene calls are TRBV5-8 and TRBJ1-5, with 9 bases that match TRBD1. Trimming removed 2 bases from V and 6 bases from J; junction bases left unmatched: 9. CDR3 size: 16 residues. Germline CDR1 reads SGHTS; CDR2 reads YDEGEE. DNA of the CDR3: TGTGCCAGCAGCTTAGTGGCCGGGACAGGGCTTCAGCCCCAGCATTTT. This gives the protein CASSLVAGTGLQPQHF.

The CDR3 DNA is TGTGCCAGCAGCCGGACCACAGGGAGCACTGAAGCTTTCTTT. This encodes CASSRTTGSTEAFF. The chain recombines TRBV3-1 with TRBJ1-1, with a possible D match to TRBD1 (6 bases). The CDR3 runs to 14 residues. Germline assignment: CDR1 LGHDT and CDR2 YNNKEL (reference sequence). The ends were cut back, 4 bases at V and 4 bases at J, with 13 bases in the middle.

The chain carries TRBV4-1 and TRBJ2-7; 7 nucleotides line up with TRBD2. V shed 0 bases and J 6 bases; nucleotides not matched to a gene: 11. Germline CDR1 reads MGHRA; CDR2 reads YSYEKL. The CDR3 is 16 residues long. Written as DNA, the CDR3 is TGCGCCAGCAGCCAAGATACGGCGGGAGCCCTGGGCGAGCAGTACTTC. The encoded protein is CASSQDTAGALGEQYF.

Many counts were recorded for this clonotype. The rearrangement joins TRBV10-3 to TRBJ1-5; the D gene is possibly TRBD1 (6 bases). Looked up from germline, CDR1 is ENHRY and CDR2 is SYGVKD. This CDR3 has 16 residues. The V gene lost 0 bases and the J gene lost 7 bases, with 16 bases spanning the gap. The CDR3 sequence: CAISESRDKEGQPQHF. CDR3 nucleotides: TGTGCCATCAGTGAGTCGAGGGACAAGGAGGGACAGCCCCAGCATTTT.

This clonotype occurred many times. V and J are TRBV5-4 and TRBJ1-2; D ambiguous. From germline, CDR1 is SGHNT and CDR2 YYREEE (reference sequence). The CDR3 sequence is 13 residues long. Trimming pared 4 bases from V and 2 bases from J, leaving 9 bases between. In DNA, the CDR3 is TGTGCCAGCAGCCCGGACGTAAACTATGGCTACACCTTC. Protein: CASSPDVNYGYTF.

The J gene is TRBJ2-5, the V gene TRBV5-1; D may be TRBD1 (5 bases). CDR3 size: 14 residues. Germline assignment: CDR1 SGHRS and CDR2 YFSETQ. Trimming left V 4 bases short and J 4 bases short, with 14 bases between. CDR3 sequence: CASSRGEGAETQYF. The DNA for the CDR3 is TGCGCCAGCAGCCGCGGCGAAGGGGCAGAGACCCAGTACTTC.

The rearrangement links TRBV20-1 to TRBJ1-5, with 8 bases that match TRBD1. The CDR3 extends over 18 amino acids. Germline values: CDR1 DFQATT, CDR2 SNEGSKA (reference sequence). The V gene end was trimmed by 0 bases and the J gene end by 0 bases; junction bases not matched to a gene: 10. The CDR3 region is CSARDRTGRTGSNQPQHF. DNA of the CDR3: TGCAGTGCTAGAGATCGGACAGGGAGGACCGGTAGCAATCAGCCCCAGCATTTT.

This clonotype was detected ten times or more. The CDR3 here is CATSDPGQTNEQFF. The CDR3, as DNA: TGTGCCACCAGTGATCCCGGACAGACCAATGAGCAGTTCTTC. The chain couples TRBV24-1 to TRBJ2-1; weak D call: TRBD1 (6 bases). This CDR3 region has 14 residues. Germline V lookup: CDR1 KGHDR, CDR2 SFDVKD. V lost 3 bases and J 6 bases, leaving 11 bases between the germline ends.

This clonotype was seen only a few times. The chain employs TRBV6-2 or TRBV6-3 and TRBJ2-7; no reliable D call. This CDR3 comprises 14 residues. CDR1 and CDR2 from the germline V gene are MNHEY and SVGEGT. The V end was cut by 4 bases, the J end by 1 base, with 11 bases between. CDR3 bases: TGTGCCAGCAGTTCGTCACAGACATCCTACGAGCAGTACTTC. Its protein is CASSSSQTSYEQYF.

A remark on this clonotype: It differs at one base from a far larger clone, so likely a read error. The V call is TRBV11-2, the J call TRBJ2-7; D not resolved. This CDR3 is 15 amino acids long. Germline loops: CDR1 SGHAT, CDR2 FQNNGV. CDR3 residues: CASSQGLPVSCEQYF. The DNA for the CDR3 is TGTGCCAGCAGCCAAGGCCTCCCGGTCTCCTGCGAGCAGTACTTC.

This clonotype was counted at least ten times. The gene calls are TRBV7-8 and TRBJ2-3; D is ambiguous. V was trimmed by 0 bases and J by 2 bases, leaving 9 bases between them. The CDR3 extends over 15 amino acids. Germline V gives CDR1 SGHVS, CDR2 FQNEAQ. This chain's CDR3 is CASSLAPVNTDTQYF. CDR3 sequence (DNA): TGTGCCAGCAGCTTAGCGCCAGTTAACACAGATACGCAGTATTTT.